The clone carrying this TCR beta chain was observed a few times. The data originate from a study of T cells after yellow fever vaccination. About the research overall: Where fractions had low cell numbers, libraries were prepared from them with the SMART-Seq v4 Ultra Low Input RNA kit.

Universal primer sites and UMIs were introduced during 5'RACE template-switching synthesis of TCR cDNA. Each CDR3 protein is one row after TCRdb ran MiXCR on the 5' RACE reads. The table has about 99,000 distinct CDR3 sequences, approximately 6.3% seen once. The source material was CD8+ T cells sorted from PBMCs, sampled 10 days after the yellow fever booster vaccination. The TCR originated in a man between 18 and 29 years old who received the YFV17D yellow fever vaccine.

In DNA form, the CDR3 reads TGCGCCAGCAGCTCCAGGGGAAACCAGCCCCAGCATTTT. Its protein product is CASSSRGNQPQHF. V usage is TRBV5-1 and J usage is TRBJ1-5; D perhaps matches TRBD1 (6 bases). This CDR3 has 13 residues. Germline V gene lookup returns CDR1 SGHRS and CDR2 YFSETQ. V lost 3 bases and J 7 bases, leaving 11 bases between the germline ends.